One and the same sample provided the 5 T cell receptor beta chains below, sequenced in a study of blood T cells in healthy people across ages. Next came a second PCR, run for about 7 to 12 cycles, which used a sample-barcoded 5' primer along with a J-beta primer mix. TCRdb re-called the 5' RACE reads with MiXCR, one entry per CDR3 protein. The sample consists of around 850,000 distinct CDR3 sequences, 36% of them appearing once. The sample comprised blood. The receptors stem from a man between 18 and 35 years old in good health.

The chain couples TRBV5-4 to TRBJ2-1; D may correspond to TRBD1 or TRBD2 (5 bases each). In germline, CDR1 is SGHNT, CDR2 YYREEE (reference sequence). Trimming cost V 0 bases and J 4 bases, with 14 bases left between them. This CDR3 contains 16 residues. DNA for the CDR3: TGTGCCAGCAGCTTGGGGGGGATTGGGGTATACAATGAGCAGTTCTTC. It translates to CASSLGGIGVYNEQFF. The full variable domain, completed using reference TRBV5-4 and TRBJ2-1, is ETGVTQSPTHLIKTRGQQVTLRCSSQSGHNTVSWYQQALGQGPQFIFQYYREEENGRGNFPPRFSGLQFPNYSSELNVNALELDDSALYLCASSLGGIGVYNEQFFGPGTRLTVL.

This clonotype has more than one count but fewer than ten. This chain uses TRBV20-1 with TRBJ2-7; possible D gene TRBD1, 6 bases. CDR1 DFQATT and CDR2 SNEGSKA come from the germline V gene (reference sequence). The CDR3 contains 18 residues. V lost 0 bases and J lost 4, with 25 bases in between. This CDR3 is CSAREPSTGRRIGYEQYF. For the CDR3, the DNA is TGCAGTGCTAGAGAGCCGAGCACAGGGAGAAGGATCGGGTACGAGCAGTACTTC.

This clonotype has just a few counts. This rearrangement joins TRBV12-3 or TRBV12-4 to TRBJ2-1; D ambiguous. The end of the DNA fits TRBJ2-7 better, so the J call may be wrong. The CDR3 is 15 residues long. The CDR3 spells CASSPDGLSYNEQYF. The DNA for the CDR3 is TGTGCCAGCAGTCCCGACGGGCTCTCCTACAATGAGCAGTACTTC.

This clonotype came up a few times. The V call is TRBV28, the J call TRBJ2-3; unclear D gene. The germline V gene has CDR1 MDHEN and CDR2 SYDVKM. The CDR3 loop spans 13 amino acids. V lost 3 bases and J 4 bases, leaving 8 bases between the germline ends. This chain's CDR3 is CASSFPSADTQYF. CDR3 DNA sequence: TGTGCCAGCAGTTTTCCATCCGCAGATACGCAGTATTTT.

The chain combines TRBV2 with TRBJ1-1; TRBD1 matches at 12 bases. Germline loops: CDR1 SNHLY, CDR2 FYNNEI. The V segment lost 0 bases and the J segment 3 bases; nucleotides outside the gene matches: 11. This CDR3 region has 19 residues. The CDR3 DNA sequence: TGTGCCAGCAGTGAAGCGTTTACCGGGACAGGGGGCTACGACACTGAAGCTTTCTTT. Translating gives CASSEAFTGTGGYDTEAFF.